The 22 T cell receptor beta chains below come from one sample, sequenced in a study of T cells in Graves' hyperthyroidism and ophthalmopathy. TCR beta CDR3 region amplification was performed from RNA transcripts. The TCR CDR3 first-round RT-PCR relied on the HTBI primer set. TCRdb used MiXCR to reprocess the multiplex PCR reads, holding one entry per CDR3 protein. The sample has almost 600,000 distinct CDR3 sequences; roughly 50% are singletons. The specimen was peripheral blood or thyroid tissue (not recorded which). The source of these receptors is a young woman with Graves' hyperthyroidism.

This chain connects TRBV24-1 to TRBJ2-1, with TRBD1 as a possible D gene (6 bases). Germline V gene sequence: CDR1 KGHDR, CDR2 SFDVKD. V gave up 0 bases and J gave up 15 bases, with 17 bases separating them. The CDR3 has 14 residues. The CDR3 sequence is CATSDLRDTPPVFF. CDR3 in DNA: TGTGCCACCAGTGATTTGAGGGACACCCCCCCGGTGTTCTTC.

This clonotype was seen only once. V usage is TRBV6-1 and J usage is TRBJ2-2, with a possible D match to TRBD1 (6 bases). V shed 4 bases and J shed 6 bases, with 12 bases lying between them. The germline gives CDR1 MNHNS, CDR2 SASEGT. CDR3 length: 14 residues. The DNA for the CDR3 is TGTGCCAGCAGTGGCCACAGGGAACCCGGGGAGCTGTTTTTT. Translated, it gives CASSGHREPGELFF.

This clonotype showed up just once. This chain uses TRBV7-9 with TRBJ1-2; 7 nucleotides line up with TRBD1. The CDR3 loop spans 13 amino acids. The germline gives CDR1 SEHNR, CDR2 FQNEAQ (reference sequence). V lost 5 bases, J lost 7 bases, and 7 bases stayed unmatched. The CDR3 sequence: CASSQTGSPGYTF. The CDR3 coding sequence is TGTGCCAGCAGCCAGACAGGGAGCCCTGGCTACACCTTC.

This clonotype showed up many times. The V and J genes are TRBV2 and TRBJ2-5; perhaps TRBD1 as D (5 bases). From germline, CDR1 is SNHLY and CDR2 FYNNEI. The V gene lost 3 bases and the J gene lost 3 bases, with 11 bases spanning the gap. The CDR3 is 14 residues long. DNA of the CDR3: TGTGCCAGCAGTGAGGGGCGATTCGAAGAGACCCAGTACTTC. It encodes CASSEGRFEETQYF.

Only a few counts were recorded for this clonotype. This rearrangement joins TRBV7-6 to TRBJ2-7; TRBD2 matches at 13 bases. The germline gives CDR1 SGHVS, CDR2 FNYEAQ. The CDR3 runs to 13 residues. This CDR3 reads CAGGLAGVSEQYF. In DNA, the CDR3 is TGTGCGGGCGGACTAGCGGGAGTTTCCGAGCAGTACTTC.

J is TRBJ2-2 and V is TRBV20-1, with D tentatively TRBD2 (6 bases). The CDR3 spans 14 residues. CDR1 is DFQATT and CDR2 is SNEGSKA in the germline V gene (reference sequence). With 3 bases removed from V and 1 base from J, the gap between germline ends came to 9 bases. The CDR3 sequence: CSASSGENTGELFF. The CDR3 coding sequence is TGCAGTGCTAGCTCGGGGGAGAACACCGGGGAGCTGTTTTTT.

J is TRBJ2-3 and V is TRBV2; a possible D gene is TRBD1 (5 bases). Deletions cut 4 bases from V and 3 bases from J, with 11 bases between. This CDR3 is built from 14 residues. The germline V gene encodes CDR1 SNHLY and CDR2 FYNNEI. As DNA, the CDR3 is TGTGCCAGCAGTGTAAGCAGGGCAACAGATACGCAGTATTTT. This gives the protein CASSVSRATDTQYF.

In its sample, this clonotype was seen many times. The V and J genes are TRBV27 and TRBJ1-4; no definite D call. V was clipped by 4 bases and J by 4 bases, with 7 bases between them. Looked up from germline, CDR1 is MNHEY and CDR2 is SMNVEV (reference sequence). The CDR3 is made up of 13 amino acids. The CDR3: CASSSYSNEKLFF. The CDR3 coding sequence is TGTGCCAGCAGTTCGTACAGTAATGAAAAACTGTTTTTT.

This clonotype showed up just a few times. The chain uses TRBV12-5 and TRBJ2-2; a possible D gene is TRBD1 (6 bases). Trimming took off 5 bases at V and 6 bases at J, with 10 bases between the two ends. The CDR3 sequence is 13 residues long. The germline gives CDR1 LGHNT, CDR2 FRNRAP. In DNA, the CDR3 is TGTGCTAGTGGTGCGGACAGTCCCGGGGAGCTGTTTTTT. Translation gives CASGADSPGELFF.

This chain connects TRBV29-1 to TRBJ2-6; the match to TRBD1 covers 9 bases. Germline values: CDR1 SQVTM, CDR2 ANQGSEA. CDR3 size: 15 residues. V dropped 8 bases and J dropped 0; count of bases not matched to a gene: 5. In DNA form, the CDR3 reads TGCAGCATCCTGACAGGGGGCTCTGGGGCCAACGTCCTGACTTTC. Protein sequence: CSILTGGSGANVLTF. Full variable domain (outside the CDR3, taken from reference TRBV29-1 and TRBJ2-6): SAVISQKPSRDICQRGTSLTIQCQVDSQVTMMFWYRQQPGQSLTLIATANQGSEATYESGFVIDKFPISRPNLTFSTLTVSNMSPEDSSIYLCSILTGGSGANVLTFGAGSRLTVL.

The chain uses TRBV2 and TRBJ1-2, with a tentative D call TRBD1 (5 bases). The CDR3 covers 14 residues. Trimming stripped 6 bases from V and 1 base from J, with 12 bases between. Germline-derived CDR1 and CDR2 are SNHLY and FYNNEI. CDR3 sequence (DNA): TGTGCCAGCAGCTTACAGGACAATAACTATGGCTACACCTTC. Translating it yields CASSLQDNNYGYTF.

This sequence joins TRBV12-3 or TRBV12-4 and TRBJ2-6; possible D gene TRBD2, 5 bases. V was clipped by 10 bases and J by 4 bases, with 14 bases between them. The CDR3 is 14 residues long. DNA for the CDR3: TGTGCCACTTCGCGGAGGCCCGGGGCCAACGTCCTGACTTTC. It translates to CATSRRPGANVLTF.

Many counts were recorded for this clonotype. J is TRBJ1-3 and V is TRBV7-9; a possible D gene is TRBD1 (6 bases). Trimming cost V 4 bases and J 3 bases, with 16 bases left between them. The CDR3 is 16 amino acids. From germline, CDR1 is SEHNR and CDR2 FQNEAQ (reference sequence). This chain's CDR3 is CASSSGQGTVGNTIYF. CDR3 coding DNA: TGTGCCAGCAGCTCCGGGCAGGGGACGGTTGGAAACACCATATATTTT.

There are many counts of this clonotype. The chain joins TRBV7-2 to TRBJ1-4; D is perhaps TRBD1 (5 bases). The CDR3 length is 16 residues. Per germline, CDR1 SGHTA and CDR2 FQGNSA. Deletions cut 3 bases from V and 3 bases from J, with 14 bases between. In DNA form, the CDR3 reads TGTGCCAGCAGCTTGAGTATTACGGGACCTAATGAAAAACTGTTTTTT. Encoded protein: CASSLSITGPNEKLFF.

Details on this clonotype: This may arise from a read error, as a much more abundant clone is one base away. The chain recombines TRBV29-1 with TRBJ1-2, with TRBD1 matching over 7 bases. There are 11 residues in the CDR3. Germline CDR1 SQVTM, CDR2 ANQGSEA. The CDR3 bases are TGCAGCGCTAGACAGGGCGGCGGCTGCACCTTC. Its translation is CSARQGGGCTF.

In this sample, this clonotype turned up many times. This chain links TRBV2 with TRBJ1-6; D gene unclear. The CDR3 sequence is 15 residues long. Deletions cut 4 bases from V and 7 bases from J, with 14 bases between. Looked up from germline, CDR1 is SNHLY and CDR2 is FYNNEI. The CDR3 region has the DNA TGTGCCAGCAGTGGAGGGTCAGTCCGCAATTCACCCCTCCACTTT. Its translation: CASSGGSVRNSPLHF.

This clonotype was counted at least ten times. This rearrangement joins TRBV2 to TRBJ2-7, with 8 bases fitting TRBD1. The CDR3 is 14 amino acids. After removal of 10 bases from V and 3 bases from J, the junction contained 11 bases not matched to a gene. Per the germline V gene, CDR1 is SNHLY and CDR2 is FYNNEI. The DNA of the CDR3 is TGTGCCACCTCGACCGGGACAGGCTTCTACGAGCAGTACTTC. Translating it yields CATSTGTGFYEQYF.

The CDR3 DNA reads as TGTGCCACCAGTGATTTGGTTGGACAGGAGGGCACAGATACGCAGTATTTT. Amino acid sequence: CATSDLVGQEGTDTQYF. This chain links TRBV24-1 with TRBJ2-3; 7 bases are shared with TRBD1. CDR3 length: 17 amino acids. The J segment lost 1 base and the V segment lost 0 bases, leaving 6 bases of the junction unmatched. Germline CDR1 and CDR2: KGHDR and SFDVKD.

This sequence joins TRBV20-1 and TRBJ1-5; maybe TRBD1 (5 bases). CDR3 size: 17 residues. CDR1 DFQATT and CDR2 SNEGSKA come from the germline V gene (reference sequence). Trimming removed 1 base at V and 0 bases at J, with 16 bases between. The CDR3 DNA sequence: TGCAGTGCTAGAGGCCATCAGACAGACTATAGCAATCAGCCCCAGCATTTT. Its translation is CSARGHQTDYSNQPQHF.

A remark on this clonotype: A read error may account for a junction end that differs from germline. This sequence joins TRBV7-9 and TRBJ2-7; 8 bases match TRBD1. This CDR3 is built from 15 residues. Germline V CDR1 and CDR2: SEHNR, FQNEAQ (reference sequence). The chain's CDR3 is CASSQRGQDNYEQYF. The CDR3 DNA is TGCGCCAGCAGCCAACGGGGACAGGATAACTACGAGCAGTACTTC.

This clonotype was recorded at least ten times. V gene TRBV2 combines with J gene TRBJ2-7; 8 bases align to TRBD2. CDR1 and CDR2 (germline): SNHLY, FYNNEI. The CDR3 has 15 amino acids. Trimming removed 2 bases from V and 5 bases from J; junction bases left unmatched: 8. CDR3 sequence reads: CASSESLAGSNEQYF. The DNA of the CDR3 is TGTGCCAGCAGTGAAAGTCTAGCGGGCAGCAACGAGCAGTACTTC.

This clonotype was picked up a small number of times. The CDR3 bases are TGCGCCAGCAGCCAAGGCCCTACCGGGACAGGGAACTACGAGCAGTACTTC. It codes for CASSQGPTGTGNYEQYF. The J gene is TRBJ2-7, the V gene TRBV4-3; 9 positions agree with TRBD1. CDR1 is LGHNA, CDR2 YSLEER, per germline. After removal of 1 base from V and 3 bases from J, the junction contained 10 bases not matched to a gene. The CDR3 covers 17 residues.